This record concerns one T cell receptor (beta chain) sequence. Its antigen is undetermined. The data stem from a study of response to subunit inactivated influenza vaccine. Study outcomes and limitations: Authors suggested that a seasonal influenza vaccination recruits few new T cells each time.

TCRdb re-analysed the RT-PCR reads in MiXCR, keeping a single row per CDR3 protein. This sample has over 150,000 distinct CDR3 sequences, with 9.5% to 12% found just once. This receptor was obtained from a man aged 45 to 70 who received an inactivated influenza vaccine. The input for sequencing was CD8+ T cells sorted from PBMCs, taken less than 30 months after vaccination.

The CDR3 sequence: CSVDRALNTEAFF. The DNA of the CDR3 is TGCAGCGTTGACAGGGCCCTGAACACTGAAGCTTTCTTT. This rearrangement joins TRBV29-1 to TRBJ1-1; perhaps TRBD1 as D (5 bases). V shed 3 bases and J shed 0 bases, with 8 bases lying between them. CDR3 length equals 13 residues. Germline loops: CDR1 SQVTM, CDR2 ANQGSEA.